A single sample gave rise to the 28 T cell receptor beta chains below, sequenced in a study of cytomegalovirus exposure and HLA in healthy donors. It was with 60 Vbeta and 13 Jbeta primers that the PCR ran. Here immunoSEQ multiplex PCR was the method, and the copy in TCRdb shows in-frame clones only, minus some. The data hold tens of thousands of clones, with approximately 73% observed a single time. Sequenced input: PBMCs. These receptors were obtained from a man aged 50 or older in good health and CMV-seronegative.

This clone was seen once. The chain combines TRBV5-1 with TRBJ1-4, with a weak D call TRBD1 (6 bases). V lost 1 base and J 7 bases, leaving 32 bases between the germline ends. Germline CDR1 reads SGHRS; CDR2 reads YFSETQ. CDR3 length: 21 amino acids. DNA for the CDR3: TGCGCCAGCAGCTTGACCCCACTTTGGGCAGGGGAAACCCACTCGGGTGAAAAACTGTTTTTT. It translates to CASSLTPLWAGETHSGEKLFF. The full variable domain, its missing parts supplied by reference TRBV5-1 and TRBJ1-4, is KAGVTQTPRYLIKTRGQQVTLSCSPISGHRSVSWYQQTPGQGLQFLFEYFSETQRNKGNFPGRFSGRQFSNSRSEMNVSTLELGDSALYLCASSLTPLWAGETHSGEKLFFGSGTQLSVL.

The rearrangement joins TRBV6-1 to TRBJ2-1, with 8 positions matching TRBD1. After removal of 4 bases from V and 4 bases from J, the junction contained 15 bases not matched to a gene. The CDR3 extends over 18 amino acids. Germline lookup yields CDR1 MNHNS and CDR2 SASEGT. The CDR3 bases are TGTGCCAGCAGTGGGGCTAACAGGGGGGTCTCTGGGTACAATGAGCAGTTCTTC. Translated, it gives CASSGANRGVSGYNEQFF.

This clone was detected once. The chain is built from TRBV5-1 and TRBJ1-6; D is perhaps TRBD1 (6 bases). The V end lost 0 bases, the J end lost 7 bases, and 11 bases lay between the germline ends. The CDR3 runs to 15 residues. The germline V gene has CDR1 SGHRS and CDR2 YFSETQ. The CDR3 DNA is TGCGCCAGCAGCTTGGGGGGGGGCGCGAATTCACCCCTCCACTTT. It codes for CASSLGGGANSPLHF. Supplemented by reference TRBV5-1 and TRBJ1-6, the full variable domain reads KAGVTQTPRYLIKTRGQQVTLSCSPISGHRSVSWYQQTPGQGLQFLFEYFSETQRNKGNFPGRFSGRQFSNSRSEMNVSTLELGDSALYLCASSLGGGANSPLHFGNGTRLTVT.

This clone was recorded a few times. This rearrangement joins TRBV5-5 to TRBJ2-5; 11 nucleotides agree with TRBD1. The CDR3 consists of 15 residues. The V gene end was trimmed by 5 bases and the J gene end by 4 bases; junction bases not matched to a gene: 7. The germline V gene encodes CDR1 SGHKS and CDR2 YYEKEE (reference sequence). This chain's CDR3 is CASRPTDRGRETQYF. The CDR3 DNA sequence: TGTGCCAGCAGACCAACGGACAGGGGGCGAGAGACCCAGTACTTC.

This clone has more than one count but fewer than ten. The rearrangement uses TRBV7-9 and TRBJ2-7; possible D gene TRBD1, 6 bases. Looked up from germline, CDR1 is SEHNR and CDR2 is FQNEAQ (reference sequence). The V and J ends lost 5 bases and 2 bases respectively, with 22 bases between them. CDR3 length: 17 residues. The CDR3 here is CASSQPSGHRFPYEQYF. CDR3 nucleotides: TGTGCCAGCAGCCAGCCCTCGGGACACCGATTTCCCTACGAGCAGTACTTC.

This clone occurred a few times. V usage is TRBV9 and J usage is TRBJ1-1, with D uncertain. Germline V gene sequence: CDR1 SGDLS, CDR2 YYNGEE. The CDR3 loop spans 13 amino acids. The V and J ends lost 4 bases and 0 bases respectively, with 7 bases between them. Here the CDR3 reads CASSLNMNTEAFF. The CDR3, as DNA: TGTGCCAGCAGCCTAAATATGAACACTGAAGCTTTCTTT.

The CDR3 protein is CASSPTRAPGGTGGGEQYF. The DNA of the CDR3 is TGTGCCAGCAGTCCTACCCGGGCCCCAGGGGGGACCGGGGGGGGCGAGCAGTACTTC. The V and J genes are TRBV27 and TRBJ2-7, with a possible D match to TRBD2 (8 bases). Germline CDR1 and CDR2: MNHEY and SMNVEV (reference sequence). Trimming stripped 5 bases from V and 6 bases from J, with 32 bases between. The CDR3 loop spans 19 amino acids.

The chain links TRBV2 to TRBJ2-4; the match to TRBD1 covers 11 bases. The junction had 3 bases not matched to a gene; V was cut back by 4 bases and J by 7 bases. CDR1 and CDR2 from the germline V gene are SNHLY and FYNNEI. The CDR3 runs 14 residues. CDR3 DNA: TGTGCCAGCAGTGTTGGGACAGGGGGGAACATTCAGTACTTC. It is translated as CASSVGTGGNIQYF.

The rearrangement uses TRBV9 and TRBJ2-2; 8 nucleotides agree with TRBD2. This CDR3 contains 16 residues. Germline assignment: CDR1 SGDLS and CDR2 YYNGEE. V lost 4 bases, J lost 5 bases, and 10 bases stayed unmatched. The CDR3 sequence is CASSPVGGGGTGELFF. CDR3 DNA sequence: TGTGCCAGCAGCCCAGTCGGGGGGGGAGGGACCGGGGAGCTGTTTTTT.

The chain uses TRBV11-2 and TRBJ1-4, with TRBD1 identical over 7 bases. The ends lost 5 bases at V and 1 base at J; junction bases unmatched: 4. Germline V gene lookup returns CDR1 SGHAT and CDR2 FQNNGV. CDR3 size: 15 residues. For the CDR3, the DNA is TGTGCCAGCAGCCCAGGGGGGCGAACTAATGAAAAACTGTTTTTT. It is translated as CASSPGGRTNEKLFF.

The J gene is TRBJ2-1, the V gene TRBV14; TRBD1 agrees at 8 bases. This CDR3 is built from 15 residues. The V segment lost 3 bases and the J segment 4 bases; nucleotides outside the gene matches: 5. Germline V CDR1 and CDR2: SGHDN, FVKESK. The CDR3 DNA is TGTGCCAGCAGCCACCGGGACAGGAGTTACAATGAGCAGTTCTTC. Residues: CASSHRDRSYNEQFF. Variable domain in full (rest from reference TRBV14 and TRBJ2-1): EAGVTQFPSHSVIEKGQTVTLRCDPISGHDNLYWYRRVMGKEIKFLLHFVKESKQDESGMPNNRFLAERTGGTYSTLKVQPAELEDSGVYFCASSHRDRSYNEQFFGPGTRLTVL.

The CDR3 loop reads CASSQDWGQAGELFF. The CDR3 nucleotides are TGTGCCAGCAGCCAAGATTGGGGGCAGGCCGGGGAGCTGTTTTTT. The rearrangement links TRBV4-2 to TRBJ1-3, with a weak D call TRBD1 (6 bases). The DNA end favors TRBJ2-2, so the J call may be wrong. The germline gives CDR1 LGHNA, CDR2 YNFKEQ. The CDR3 length is 15 residues.

This clone was picked up a small number of times. V gene TRBV7-6 combines with J gene TRBJ1-6; no reliable D call. This CDR3 region has 13 residues. Germline loops: CDR1 SGHVS, CDR2 FNYEAQ. V lost 2 bases and J lost 10, with 9 bases in between. The CDR3 protein is CASSLYEGSPLHF. The CDR3 DNA is TGTGCCAGCAGCTTATATGAGGGATCACCCCTCCACTTT.

As for this clone: One end of the junction fails to match germline, which may point to a read error. The chain joins TRBV30 to TRBJ1-1; 7 positions match TRBD1. Per the germline V gene, CDR1 is GTSNPN and CDR2 is SVGIG (reference sequence). The length of the CDR3 is 10 residues. Here the CDR3 DNA reads TGTGCCTGGAGTCGACAGGGAACAGTCTTT. It codes for CAWSRQGTVF.

The chain recombines TRBV7-6 with TRBJ2-3; 9 bases are a match to TRBD1. The junction had 11 bases not matched to a gene; V was cut back by 3 bases and J by 4 bases. CDR3 length: 17 residues. The germline V gene has CDR1 SGHVS and CDR2 FNYEAQ. The chain's CDR3 is CASSFSTGGIVPDTQYF. The CDR3 nucleotides are TGTGCCAGCAGCTTCTCGACAGGGGGAATAGTACCAGATACGCAGTATTTT.

There are a few counts of this clone. The chain uses TRBV5-1 and TRBJ2-7; TRBD1 agrees at 8 bases. Losses at the gene ends were 3 bases for V and 6 bases for J; bases not matched to a gene: 5. Per the germline V gene, CDR1 is SGHRS and CDR2 is YFSETQ. This CDR3 region has 13 residues. Written as DNA, the CDR3 is TGCGCCAGCAGCTCGACAGGGGATTTCGAGCAGTACTTC. Translating gives CASSSTGDFEQYF.

This chain joins TRBV6-5 and TRBJ1-3; D is unclear. There are 13 residues in the CDR3. The germline CDR1 and CDR2 sequences are MNHEY and SVGAGI. The V end was cut by 7 bases, the J end by 3 bases, with 10 bases between. The CDR3 sequence is CASIKSGGNTIYF. The DNA for the CDR3 is TGTGCCAGCATCAAGTCCGGTGGAAACACCATATATTTT.

This chain links TRBV14 with TRBJ1-6; 7 nucleotides line up with TRBD1. CDR1 SGHDN and CDR2 FVKESK come from the germline V gene. The CDR3 contains 14 residues. V lost 7 bases, J lost 7 bases, and 7 bases stayed unmatched. The DNA of the CDR3 is TGTGCCAGCAAAGGCCCAGGGGGGAATTCACCCCTCCACTTT. This translates into CASKGPGGNSPLHF.

This sequence joins TRBV27 and TRBJ2-7; TRBD2 agrees at 11 bases. The junction had 7 bases not matched to a gene; V was cut back by 6 bases and J by 0 bases. This CDR3 comprises 16 residues. Germline V gene sequence: CDR1 MNHEY, CDR2 SMNVEV (reference sequence). CDR3 sequence: CASRLAGGPTSYEQYF. CDR3 nucleotides: TGTGCCAGCAGGCTAGCGGGGGGACCGACCTCCTACGAGCAGTACTTC.

The DNA of the CDR3 is TGTGCCAGCAGCCCGAGGGACAGACACTACGAGCAGTACTTC. Its protein is CASSPRDRHYEQYF. The chain carries TRBV7-9 and TRBJ2-7; 7 nucleotides align to TRBD1. Germline V CDR1 and CDR2: SEHNR, FQNEAQ (reference sequence). V trimming: 5 bases; J trimming: 3 bases; junction bases outside the gene matches: 7. The CDR3 extends over 14 amino acids.

This clone appeared once. The V call is TRBV19, the J call TRBJ2-4; D perhaps matches TRBD1 (6 bases). Germline V gives CDR1 LNHDA, CDR2 SQIVND (reference sequence). Between the trimmed V and J ends, which lost 5 bases and 3 bases, there was a span of 8 bases. The CDR3 length is 13 residues. The CDR3 region is CASSSGVKNIQYF. The CDR3 bases are TGTGCCAGTAGTTCAGGGGTCAAAAACATTCAGTACTTC.

The V call is TRBV9, the J call TRBJ2-3, with 8 bases fitting TRBD2. V lost 4 bases, J lost 8 bases, and 12 bases stayed unmatched. The CDR3 consists of 15 residues. Per the germline V gene, CDR1 is SGDLS and CDR2 is YYNGEE. The CDR3 here is CASSFTLAGLGTQYF. CDR3 coding DNA: TGTGCCAGCAGCTTCACTCTAGCGGGTCTTGGTACGCAGTATTTT.

The genes are TRBV27 and TRBJ1-6, with 8 bases fitting TRBD1. Trimming cost V 2 bases and J 7 bases; bases outside gene matches: 10. The CDR3 extends over 17 amino acids. CDR1 and CDR2 from the germline V gene are MNHEY and SMNVEV (reference sequence). The CDR3 is CASSLIEPGQGNSPLHF. In DNA form, the CDR3 reads TGTGCCAGCAGTTTAATTGAACCTGGACAGGGAAATTCACCCCTCCACTTT.

V is TRBV29-1 and J is TRBJ1-2, with 7 bases lining up with TRBD1. CDR1 SQVTM and CDR2 ANQGSEA come from the germline V gene. CDR3 length: 14 amino acids. The ends lost 3 bases at V and 8 bases at J; junction bases unmatched: 12. The CDR3 loop is CSVDGDSESGGYTF. The CDR3 nucleotides read TGCAGCGTTGATGGGGACAGTGAAAGTGGGGGCTACACCTTC.

The chain carries TRBV5-1 and TRBJ1-6; 12 bases agree with TRBD1. This CDR3 spans 16 amino acids. From germline, CDR1 is SGHRS and CDR2 YFSETQ. Germline trimming cut 0 bases from V and 9 bases from J; bases unmatched to any gene: 4. The CDR3 region is CASSLEGQGAGSPLHF. In DNA, the CDR3 is TGCGCCAGCAGCTTGGAGGGACAGGGGGCCGGTTCACCCCTCCACTTT.

The chain carries TRBV7-8 and TRBJ2-6; D not certain. The V gene's germline CDR1 is SGHVS and CDR2 FQNEAQ. The CDR3 is made up of 14 amino acids. V was pared by 4 bases and J by 1 base, with 5 bases between. The CDR3 region is CASSSFSGANVLTF. DNA of the CDR3: TGTGCCAGCAGCTCCTTTTCTGGGGCCAACGTCCTGACTTTC.

The chain combines TRBV6-1 with TRBJ1-4; no firm D call. V was cut by 7 bases and J by 7 bases, with 16 bases left in between. Germline V gene data show CDR1 as MNHNS and CDR2 as SASEGT. The CDR3 covers 14 residues. The CDR3 DNA sequence: TGTGCCAGCACCGAACGGGGATTCAGTGAAAAACTGTTTTTT. This translates into CASTERGFSEKLFF.

In its sample, this clone was seen once. CDR3 in amino acids: CASSLLRNTEAFF. CDR3 DNA sequence: TGTGCCAGCAGTTTATTGAGGAACACTGAAGCTTTCTTT. V is TRBV27 and J is TRBJ1-1, with D unresolved. The V and J ends lost 1 base and 1 base respectively, with 4 bases between them. This CDR3 spans 13 amino acids. CDR1 is MNHEY and CDR2 is SMNVEV in the germline V gene (reference sequence).